The 9 T cell receptor beta chains below come from one sample, sequenced in a study of spatial heterogeneity in lung cancer. Time point given: sample taken at primary tumor resection. The study sequenced unsorted whole RNA from tumor, nontumor lung or frozen PBMC. A single record per CDR3 protein comes from TCRdb applying MiXCR to the 5' RACE reads. The table shows about 15,000 distinct CDR3 sequences, with almost 8% occurring only once. The specimen was PBMCs, collected at surgery. These receptors came from a female donor with early-stage non-small cell lung cancer.

This clonotype was detected only a few times. This chain's CDR3 is CAWSVPSISGYTDTQYF. CDR3 DNA: TGTGCCTGGAGTGTACCCAGTATTAGCGGCTACACAGATACGCAGTATTTT. The gene calls are TRBV30 and TRBJ2-3; D perhaps matches TRBD2 (6 bases). V lost 0 bases, J lost 2 bases, and 18 bases lay in between. The CDR3 sequence is 17 residues long. The germline V gene encodes CDR1 GTSNPN and CDR2 SVGIG (reference sequence).

The V and J genes are TRBV5-1 and TRBJ2-5; D is unclear. This CDR3 has 14 amino acids. V gave up 4 bases and J gave up 2 bases, with 12 bases separating them. Germline V gives CDR1 SGHRS, CDR2 YFSETQ. The CDR3 sequence is CASSRFTEQETQYF. CDR3 nucleotides: TGCGCCAGCAGCAGATTTACAGAGCAAGAGACCCAGTACTTC.

This clonotype was picked up many times. The chain is built from TRBV6-2 or TRBV6-3 and TRBJ2-3, with TRBD2 identical over 7 bases. Germline V CDR1 and CDR2: MNHEY, SVGEGT. This CDR3 region has 12 residues. With V trimmed by 5 bases and J by 5 bases, 1 base remained unmatched. CDR3 nucleotides: TGTGCCAGCAGTACGGGGGGAGATACGCAGTATTTT. Translated, it gives CASSTGGDTQYF.

There are many counts of this clonotype. The rearrangement uses TRBV6-1 and TRBJ2-7; no clear D gene. From germline, CDR1 is MNHNS and CDR2 SASEGT. This CDR3 is 15 amino acids long. Trimming left V 1 base short and J 3 bases short, with 13 bases between. Here the CDR3 reads CASSEGPDGVYEQYF. The CDR3 nucleotides are TGTGCCAGCAGTGAAGGTCCGGACGGAGTCTACGAGCAGTACTTC.

This clonotype occurred many times. The gene calls are TRBV6-6 and TRBJ2-5, with 7 positions matching TRBD2. The CDR3 consists of 14 residues. V shed 6 bases, J shed 8 bases, and the junction held 12 bases outside the gene matches. The germline CDR1 and CDR2 sequences are MNHNY and SVGAGI (reference sequence). This CDR3 reads CASRSRTSSETQYF. The CDR3, as DNA: TGTGCCAGCAGGTCGCGGACTAGTTCGGAAACCCAGTACTTC.

This clonotype was found a few times. V and J are TRBV14 and TRBJ2-1, with TRBD1 matching 7 bases. The CDR3 loop spans 14 amino acids. Germline CDR1 SGHDN, CDR2 FVKESK. V lost 6 bases to trimming and J lost 10 bases; unmatched junction nucleotides: 12. CDR3 DNA sequence: TGTGCCAGCAGGCCGAACAGGGGCTGGAGGGAGCAGTTCTTC. It yields the protein CASRPNRGWREQFF.

This clonotype was detected many times. The genes are TRBV9 and TRBJ1-1, with a possible D match to TRBD1 (6 bases). The V end was cut by 0 bases, the J end by 6 bases, with 9 bases between. This CDR3 comprises 13 residues. Germline CDR1 reads SGDLS; CDR2 reads YYNGEE. CDR3 DNA sequence: TGTGCCAGCAGCGTAGCTAGGGGGGCTGAAGCTTTCTTT. Amino acid sequence: CASSVARGAEAFF.

CDR3 region: CASSPPLAASYNEQFF. The CDR3 DNA reads TGTGCCAGCAGCCCCCCCCTGGCAGCCTCTTACAATGAGCAGTTCTTC. The chain joins TRBV5-6 to TRBJ2-1; D is undetermined. CDR3 size: 16 residues. Trimming took 4 bases from V and 4 from J, leaving 18 bases between them. The germline V gene encodes CDR1 SGHDT and CDR2 YYEEEE. The entire variable domain, with the rest obtained from reference TRBV5-6 and TRBJ2-1, is as follows: DAGVTQSPTHLIKTRGQQVTLRCSPKSGHDTVSWYQQALGQGPQFIFQYYEEEERQRGNFPDRFSGHQFPNYSSELNVNALLLGDSALYLCASSPPLAASYNEQFFGPGTRLTVL.

This clonotype was found many times. The chain joins TRBV30 to TRBJ2-7; 13 nucleotides agree with TRBD2. Germline-derived CDR1 and CDR2 are GTSNPN and SVGIG (reference sequence). The V segment lost 1 base and the J segment 1 base; nucleotides outside the gene matches: 1. CDR3 size: 15 residues. CDR3 sequence: CAWSETSGGSYEQYF. The CDR3 region has the DNA TGTGCCTGGAGTGAGACTAGCGGGGGGTCCTACGAGCAGTACTTC.